Below are 27 T cell receptor beta chains sequenced from a single sample in a study of tumor and adjacent non-tumor tissue in lung cancer. No cell sorting was done before RNA was extracted from the tissue. TCRbeta libraries were built with three rounds of nested PCR, modified from ARM-PCR. TCRdb ran MiXCR on the multiplex PCR reads and lists one entry per CDR3 protein. The table lists around 79,000 distinct CDR3 sequences, about two thirds of them singletons. The specimen sequenced was lung tumor tissue. Every receptor here comes from a woman aged 40 to 50 with non-small cell lung cancer.

The sample holds one count of this clonotype. A much larger clone sits a single nucleotide away, making a read error possible. The J gene is TRBJ1-5, the V gene TRBV25-1; D is unclear. The germline V gene encodes CDR1 MGHDK and CDR2 SYGVNS. CDR3 size: 14 residues. The CDR3 DNA reads as TGTGCCAGCAGTTTCGGAGGGCTCAATCAGCTCCAGCATTTT. Its translation is CASSFGGLNQLQHF. The variable domain in full, completed from reference TRBV25-1 and TRBJ1-5, reads EADIYQTPRYLVIGTGKKITLECSQTMGHDKMYWYQQDPGMELHLIHYSYGVNSTEKGDLSSESTVSRIRTEHFPLTLESARPSHTSQYLCASSFGGLNQLQHFGDGTRLSIL.

For this clonotype: This could be a read error, since a much larger clone is one nucleotide away. This rearrangement joins TRBV6-5 to TRBJ2-5, with 12 bases identical to TRBD2. In germline, CDR1 is MNHEY, CDR2 SVGAGI. This CDR3 has 14 residues. The CDR3 DNA reads TGTGTCAGCAGGGTGACTAGCGGGAGTCAGACCCAGTACTTC. Translation gives CVSRVTSGSQTQYF.

A word on this clonotype: This may be a read error: a much more frequent sequence differs by one nucleotide. The gene calls are TRBV28 and TRBJ2-1; tentatively, D is TRBD2 (6 bases). This CDR3 region has 14 residues. V dropped 9 bases and J dropped 7 bases, with 19 bases sitting between them. Per germline, CDR1 MDHEN and CDR2 SYDVKM. Written as DNA, the CDR3 is TGTGCCAGTTGGGGGAAGACTCGGGGGAATGAGCAGTTCTTC. Amino acid sequence: CASWGKTRGNEQFF. Supplemented by reference TRBV28 and TRBJ2-1, the full variable domain reads DVKVTQSSRYLVKRTGEKVFLECVQDMDHENMFWYRQDPGLGLRLIYFSYDVKMKEKGDIPEGYSVSREKKERFSLILESASTNQTSMYLCASWGKTRGNEQFFGPGTRLTVL.

Only a few counts were recorded for this clonotype. A read error may explain this, as a much larger clone is one base away. This chain links TRBV12-3 or TRBV12-4 with TRBJ1-1; no firm D call. The CDR3 has 13 amino acids. Here the CDR3 DNA reads TGTGCCAGCGGTTTACTGGTGAACACTGAAGCTTTCTTT. It is translated as CASGLLVNTEAFF.

Concerning this clonotype itself: An end of the junction does not agree with germline; a read error may underlie this. This chain connects TRBV6-5 to TRBJ2-2, with D possibly TRBD2 on 6 matching bases. This CDR3 spans 14 amino acids. Germline assignment: CDR1 MNHEY and CDR2 SVGAGI. This CDR3 is CASKLAPNIGELFF. CDR3 sequence (DNA): TGTGCCAGCAAACTAGCTCCGAACATCGGGGAGCTGTTTTTT.

This clonotype was counted ten times or more. This sequence joins TRBV7-8 and TRBJ2-5, with no clear D. V gave up 5 bases and J gave up 3 bases, with 13 bases separating them. This CDR3 has 14 residues. CDR1 SGHVS and CDR2 FQNEAQ come from the germline V gene. The CDR3 nucleotides are TGTGCCAGCAGCCTCAAAGGCGGTAAAGAGACCCAGTACTTC. Translation: CASSLKGGKETQYF.

In the case of this clonotype: Germline is not matched at one junction end, which may reflect a read error. V is TRBV11-3 and J is TRBJ2-1; weak D call: TRBD1 (6 bases). The CDR3 spans 16 residues. Germline CDR1 is SGHNT and CDR2 is YENEEA. The CDR3 protein is CAGSWGRGQGVDEQFF. The DNA of the CDR3 is TGTGCCGGCAGCTGGGGGCGAGGCCAGGGCGTGGATGAGCAGTTCTTC.

Turning to this clonotype: A read error may produce the germline difference seen at one junction end. The chain has TRBV5-6 and TRBJ1-6; D is possibly TRBD1 (5 bases). CDR3 length equals 15 residues. The germline V gene has CDR1 SGHDT and CDR2 YYEEEE. The CDR3 sequence: CASSSRATQGSPLHF. The CDR3 region has the DNA TGTGCCAGCAGCTCGAGGGCCACTCAGGGTTCACCCCTCCACTTC.

The sample holds many counts of this clonotype. The chain joins TRBV5-1 to TRBJ1-2, with no clear D. There are 13 residues in the CDR3. Germline-derived CDR1 and CDR2 are SGHRS and YFSETQ. The ends were cut back, 6 bases at V and 3 bases at J, with 12 bases in the middle. The CDR3 loop reads CASTIGADYGYTF. In DNA, the CDR3 is TGCGCCAGCACCATCGGAGCAGACTATGGCTACACCTTC.

To note about this clonotype: One end of the junction varies from germline; a read error may be responsible. The chain uses TRBV5-6 and TRBJ1-2, with D possibly matching TRBD1 (5 bases). Germline V gene lookup returns CDR1 SGHDT and CDR2 YYEEEE. The CDR3 totals 11 residues. CDR3 nucleotide sequence: TGTACCAGCAGCTTGGGGGACGGCTACACCTTC. This encodes CTSSLGDGYTF.

This sequence joins TRBV11-2 and TRBJ2-3, with D maybe TRBD2 (6 bases). The V and J ends lost 0 bases and 8 bases respectively, with 15 bases between them. CDR3 size: 15 residues. Germline V CDR1 and CDR2: SGHAT, FQNNGV. The CDR3 sequence is CASSLDGSGRGTQYF. CDR3 bases: TGTGCCAGCAGCTTAGATGGGTCAGGGCGGGGTACGCAGTATTTT.

A remark on this clonotype: One end of the junction varies from germline; a read error may be responsible. V gene TRBV6-5 combines with J gene TRBJ2-1, with D uncertain. The germline gives CDR1 MNHEY, CDR2 SVGAGI. The CDR3 has 17 amino acids. Here the CDR3 reads CASSLSGSASSYNEEFF. The CDR3 DNA reads TGTGCCAGCAGTCTTAGTGGCTCTGCCAGCTCCTACAATGAGGAGTTCTTC.

Note on this clonotype: The junction differs from germline at one of its ends, possibly a read error. J is TRBJ1-1 and V is TRBV4-1; a weak D match, TRBD1 (6 bases). This CDR3 contains 15 residues. Per germline, CDR1 MGHRA and CDR2 YSYEKL. The CDR3 region has the DNA TGCGCCAGCACCCCGCAACAGGGAGTGAACACAGAAGCTTTCTTT. Protein sequence: CASTPQQGVNTEAFF.

A few counts support this clonotype. This may come from a read error, since a much larger clone is one base off. The rearrangement links TRBV28 to TRBJ2-7; D is possibly TRBD2 (6 bases). The CDR3 has 15 residues. V lost 6 bases to trimming and J lost 0 bases, with 15 bases between them. CDR1 and CDR2 from the germline V gene are MDHEN and SYDVKM. CDR3 DNA sequence: TGTGCCAGCAGGAGGACTAACGGGAACTCCTACGAGCAGTACTTC. As protein: CASRRTNGNSYEQYF.

This clonotype was counted ten times or more. The chain combines TRBV6-2 or TRBV6-3 with TRBJ2-7; TRBD1 aligns across 12 bases. The CDR3 extends over 16 amino acids. The V gene's germline CDR1 is MNHEY and CDR2 SVGEGT. Unmatched junction bases numbered 11, after V lost 6 bases and J lost 5 bases. This CDR3 is CASRDPGQGAKNEQYF. The CDR3 nucleotides read TGTGCCAGCAGGGATCCGGGACAGGGGGCGAAGAACGAGCAGTACTTC.

In regard to this clonotype: Compared with germline, one end of the junction differs, possibly owing to a read error. This rearrangement joins TRBV29-1 to TRBJ2-3; a possible D gene is TRBD2 (6 bases). The V gene's germline CDR1 is SQVTM and CDR2 ANQGSEA. The CDR3 length is 12 residues. The CDR3, as DNA: TGCATCGTGCGGCCGGGAGCAGATACGCTGTATTTT. This encodes CIVRPGADTLYF.

In the case of this clonotype: One end of the junction is discordant with germline, which a read error may explain. The genes are TRBV11-2 and TRBJ1-3; no reliable D call. Per the germline V gene, CDR1 is SGHAT and CDR2 is FQNNGV. The CDR3 extends over 11 amino acids. In DNA form, the CDR3 reads TGTGCCAGGAGCTCGACACCTCCAATTCATTTC. This translates into CARSSTPPIHF.

By its share, this clonotype is medium-sized. The chain is built from TRBV5-1 and TRBJ2-1; no reliable D call. V gave up 5 bases and J gave up 0 bases, with 12 bases separating them. CDR1 is SGHRS, CDR2 YFSETQ, per germline. The CDR3 sequence is 15 residues long. DNA for the CDR3: TGCGCCAGCAGGTCCGGGTCTTACTCCTACAATGAGCAGTTCTTC. It specifies CASRSGSYSYNEQFF.

This sequence joins TRBV6-2 or TRBV6-3 and TRBJ1-1; D gene unclear. CDR3 length equals 14 residues. The germline V and J ends were trimmed by 5 bases and 4 bases, with 14 bases remaining between them. Germline loops: CDR1 MNHEY, CDR2 SVGEGT. The CDR3 spells CASSPSIVITEAFF. The CDR3, as DNA: TGTGCCAGCAGTCCATCGATCGTGATCACTGAAGCTTTCTTT.

A note on this clonotype: This could be a read error, since a much larger clone is one nucleotide away. The V call is TRBV24-1, the J call TRBJ1-1, with TRBD1 as a possible D gene (6 bases). The CDR3 runs to 16 residues. Germline CDR1 is KGHDR and CDR2 is SFDVKD. The CDR3 nucleotides read TGTACCACCAGTGACCGACTCAGTAGGGGGGACACTGAAGCTTTCTTT. Translating it yields CTTSDRLSRGDTEAFF.

Concerning this clonotype itself: One end of the junction is discordant with germline, which a read error may explain. V is TRBV11-2 and J is TRBJ1-2, with D possibly being TRBD1 (6 bases). This CDR3 has 15 residues. The V gene's germline CDR1 is SGHAT and CDR2 FQNNGV. The CDR3, as DNA: TGTGCCAGCAACTTATCTCCGGGACACACCTATGACTACACCTTC. As protein: CASNLSPGHTYDYTF.

Notes on this clonotype: This could be a read error, since a much larger clone is one nucleotide away. V gene TRBV7-9 combines with J gene TRBJ1-6; D might be TRBD1 (5 bases). The CDR3 is 18 residues long. Trimming pared 1 base from V and 3 bases from J, leaving 16 bases between. Germline V gives CDR1 SEHNR, CDR2 FQNEAQ (reference sequence). The CDR3 protein is CASSLGGAWDGYNSPLHF. CDR3 DNA: TGTGCCAGCAGCTTAGGAGGGGCCTGGGACGGCTATAATTCACCCCTCCACTTT.

This clonotype was observed once. A much larger clone is a single base away; this may be a read error. V gene TRBV13 combines with J gene TRBJ1-1, with D unresolved. CDR1 PRHDT and CDR2 FYEKMQ come from the germline V gene (reference sequence). CDR3 length equals 14 residues. Trimming took 2 bases from V and 7 from J, leaving 14 bases between them. The CDR3 nucleotides read TGTGCCAGCAGCTTACGGTCATGCGGGTTTGAAGCTTTCTTT. This gives the protein CASSLRSCGFEAFF.

Regarding this clonotype: A read error may account for a junction end that differs from germline. The genes are TRBV6-1 and TRBJ2-1; D perhaps matches TRBD1 (5 bases). The CDR3 is made up of 15 amino acids. Germline CDR1 MNHNS, CDR2 SASEGT. This CDR3 reads CSSTEQETSYNEQFF. The CDR3 nucleotides read TGTTCCAGCACTGAACAGGAAACCTCCTACAATGAGCAATTCTTC.

This sequence joins TRBV12-3 or TRBV12-4 and TRBJ2-7; 10 bases agree with TRBD2. Losses at the gene ends were 9 bases for V and 2 bases for J; bases not matched to a gene: 7. The CDR3 runs to 14 residues. The CDR3 is CARSASGGAYEQYF. The CDR3 DNA is TGTGCCAGGAGTGCTAGCGGGGGCGCCTACGAGCAGTACTTC.

On this clonotype: The junction and the germline gene differ at one end; a read error may be behind it. V and J are TRBV7-9 and TRBJ2-7, with D perhaps matching TRBD1 (6 bases). The CDR3 extends over 14 amino acids. Germline loops: CDR1 SEHNR, CDR2 FQNEAQ (reference sequence). CDR3 region: CVSSFTAGVSEQYF. In DNA, the CDR3 is TGTGTCAGCAGCTTCACGGCAGGGGTAAGCGAGCAGTACTTC.

The V call is TRBV20-1, the J call TRBJ2-1; maybe TRBD2 (6 bases). The CDR3 loop spans 15 amino acids. Germline CDR1 DFQATT, CDR2 SNEGSKA (reference sequence). V was cut by 2 bases and J by 9 bases, with 20 bases left in between. CDR3 DNA sequence: TGCAGTGCTAGATCGTTAGCGGATGGACTTAGTGAGCAGTTCTTC. It specifies CSARSLADGLSEQFF.